One and the same sample provided the 5 T cell receptor beta chains below, sequenced in a study of T cells in women clearing cervical HPV infection. Here immunoSEQ multiplex PCR was the method, and the copy in TCRdb shows in-frame clones only, minus some. The sample spans about 22,000 clones; the ten largest clones claim 10% to 15%. The sequenced sample was blood buffy coat. Every receptor here comes from a woman between 18 and 70 years old with a cervical HPV16 infection that either progressed to CIN3+ or cleared (not recorded which).

To note about this clone: The read finishes 3 residues shy of the CDR3 end, and the germline J gene is used to complete it. The chain employs TRBV30 and TRBJ2-4; no clear D. This CDR3 comprises 11 residues. Germline V gives CDR1 GTSNPN, CDR2 SVGIG (reference sequence). CDR3 DNA (partial): TGTGCCTGGCGGTCTAACTATGGT. This encodes CAWRSNYG. The whole CDR3 protein reads CAWRSNYGQYF.

Worth noting for this clone: The missing CDR3 end, 3 residues past where the read stops, is filled in from the germline J gene. V is TRBV19 and J is TRBJ2-7, with D tentatively TRBD1 (5 bases). Trimming shortened V by 0 bases and J by 3 bases, and 18 bases separated the two germline ends. Germline CDR1 LNHDA, CDR2 SQIVND (reference sequence). This CDR3 contains 17 residues. The CDR3 reads CASSIDHQGSRRYEQYF. The CDR3 bases that were read are TGTGCCAGTAGTATAGATCATCAGGGTTCTCGACGCTACGAG.

Turning to this clone: The read gets to within 3 residues of the CDR3 end, and the germline J gene fills in the rest. The chain joins TRBV18 to TRBJ2-5; D not certain. V was shortened by 0 bases and J by 5 bases, with 7 bases between the two germline ends. The V gene's germline CDR1 is KGHSH and CDR2 LQKENI. This CDR3 comprises 13 residues. The sequenced part of the CDR3 DNA is TGTGCCAGCTCACCACCTCTCACTGAGACC. Encoded protein: CASSPPLTET. The whole CDR3 sequence reads CASSPPLTETQYF.

In the case of this clone: The missing CDR3 end, 3 residues past where the read stops, is filled in from the germline J gene. The gene calls are TRBV5-1 and TRBJ2-2; 7 bases are shared with TRBD1. Germline CDR1 and CDR2: SGHRS and YFSETQ. This CDR3 comprises 14 residues. CDR3 DNA, as far as it was read: TGCGCCAGCAAGACAGGGTCTGGGGCCAACGTG. Protein: CASKTGSGANV. The full-length CDR3 reads as CASKTGSGANVLFF.

In the case of this clone: Coverage ceases 3 residues before the CDR3 finishes, and the germline J gene fills in the end. This rearrangement joins TRBV18 to TRBJ1-1; D ambiguous. This CDR3 is built from 15 residues. CDR1 and CDR2 (germline): KGHSH, LQKENI. CDR3 bases read: TGTGCCAGCTCACCAGCGGGATCGTACCAAGAGACA. It encodes CASSPAGSYQET. The full CDR3 protein reads CASSPAGSYQETAFF.